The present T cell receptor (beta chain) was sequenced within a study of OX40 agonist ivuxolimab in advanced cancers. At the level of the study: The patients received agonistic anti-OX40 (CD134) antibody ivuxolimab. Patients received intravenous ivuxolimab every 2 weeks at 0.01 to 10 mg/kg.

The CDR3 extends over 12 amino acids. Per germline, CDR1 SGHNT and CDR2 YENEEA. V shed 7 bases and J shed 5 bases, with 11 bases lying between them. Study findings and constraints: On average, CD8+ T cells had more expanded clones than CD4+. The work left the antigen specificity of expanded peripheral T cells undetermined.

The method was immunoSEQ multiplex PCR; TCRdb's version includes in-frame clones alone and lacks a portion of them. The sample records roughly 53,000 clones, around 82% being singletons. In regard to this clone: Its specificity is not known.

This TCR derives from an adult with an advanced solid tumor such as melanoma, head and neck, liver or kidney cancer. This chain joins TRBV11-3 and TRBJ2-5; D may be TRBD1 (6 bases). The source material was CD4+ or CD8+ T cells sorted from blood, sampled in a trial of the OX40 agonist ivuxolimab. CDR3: CASNGGDETQYF. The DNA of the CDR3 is TGTGCCAGCAATGGGGGCGATGAGACCCAGTACTTC.